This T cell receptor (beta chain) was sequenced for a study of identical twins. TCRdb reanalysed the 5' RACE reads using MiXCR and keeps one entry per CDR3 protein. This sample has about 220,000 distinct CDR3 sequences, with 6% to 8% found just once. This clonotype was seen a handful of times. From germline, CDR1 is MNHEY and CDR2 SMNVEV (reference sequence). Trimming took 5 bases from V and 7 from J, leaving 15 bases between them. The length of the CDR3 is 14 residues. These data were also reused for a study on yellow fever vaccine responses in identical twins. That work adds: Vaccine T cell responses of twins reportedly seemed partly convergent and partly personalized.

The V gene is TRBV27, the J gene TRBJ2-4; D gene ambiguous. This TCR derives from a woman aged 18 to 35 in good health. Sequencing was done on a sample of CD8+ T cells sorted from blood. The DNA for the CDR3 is TGTGCCAGCAGTGCGACCCCGCGGCGGAACATTCAGTACTTC. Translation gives CASSATPRRNIQYF.